This TCR beta chain was recorded in a study of T cell responses to AZD1222 COVID-19 vaccine. Findings and limits, study-wide: Two AZD1222 administrations were followed by greater Spike-specific TCR breadth and depth. Sampling captured repertoires only after the peak T cell response. Unmutated regions of variants are reportedly targeted by nearly half of spike-specific TCRs. White British donors predominated, females outnumbered males, and clonal diversity was possibly underestimated.

Generated by immunoSEQ multiplex PCR, the TCRdb table keeps only in-frame clones and is missing some. The sample records 110,000 or so clones, roughly 89% being singletons. There are 15 residues in the CDR3. CDR1 is SGHTA, CDR2 FQGNSA, per germline. V lost 2 bases to trimming and J lost 2 bases, with 10 bases between them. Details on this clone: Its antigen is undetermined.

The chain has TRBV7-2 and TRBJ2-1; the D gene is possibly TRBD2 (7 bases). The specimen was peripheral blood, collected on day 0 of MenACWY control vaccination. This TCR came from an adult in good health. The DNA for the CDR3 is TGTGCCAGCAGCTTAAGGGGGGGTACCTACAATGAGCAGTTCTTC. Its translation: CASSLRGGTYNEQFF.